The table lists the clone carrying this T cell receptor beta chain with a few counts. CDR3 size: 12 residues. V lost 6 bases to trimming and J lost 2 bases, with 10 bases between them. Germline V gene lookup returns CDR1 SQVTM and CDR2 ANQGSEA. The data were obtained in a study of early T cells in non-severe SARS-CoV-2 infection. The protocol attached unique molecular identifiers to individual cDNA molecules. TCRdb fed the 5' RACE reads into MiXCR, producing one record per CDR3 protein. There are tens of thousands of distinct CDR3 sequences in the sample; more than 8.5% occur only once, and roughly a sixth lies in the top ten.

The sequence was obtained from an adult who was a healthcare worker with PCR-confirmed SARS-CoV-2 infection or an uninfected control (not recorded which). V is TRBV29-1 and J is TRBJ2-5; TRBD2 is a possible D gene (6 bases). The specimen was whole blood. CDR3 region: CSVVAVQETQYF. Written as DNA, the CDR3 is TGCAGCGTCGTAGCGGTTCAAGAGACCCAGTACTTC.